This T cell receptor beta chain was retrieved from a study of beta chain features in type 1 diabetes. Study outcomes and limitations: Patients showed naive, central memory and Treg TCRB repertoires that appeared more similar than those of healthy donors. The study found moderately but significantly shorter TCRB CDR3s in all four CD4+ subsets of Type 1 diabetes patients. Unsettled here was the matter of whether HLA type influences TCRB rearrangement. Because the template was cDNA, high-expressing cells might be over-represented.

Reverse transcribing all isolated RNA meant expressed TCRB transcripts were sequenced. Generated by immunoSEQ multiplex PCR, the TCRdb table keeps only in-frame clones and is missing some. The sample records some 110,000 clones, about 17% being singletons. Trimming removed 1 base at V and 7 bases at J, with 10 bases between. This CDR3 is 14 amino acids long. Germline loops: CDR1 LGHNA, CDR2 YNFKEQ. The authors took one heparinised blood draw, averaging roughly 120 mL, from each donor. With regard to this clone: Its antigen is still unknown.

The V gene is TRBV4-2, the J gene TRBJ1-4; D gene unclear. This TCR came from a man aged 25 to 45 with type 1 diabetes. Sequencing was performed on central memory CD4+ T cells from blood. CDR3 DNA: TGTGCCAGCAGCCAAGTATCTGGATTTGAAAAACTGTTTTTT. Translation gives CASSQVSGFEKLFF.